The sequence of this T cell receptor (beta chain) was determined in a study of preoperative IRX-2 immunotherapy in early breast cancer. Noted treatment: preoperative locoregional IRX-2 cytokine immunotherapy. Preoperative locoregional IRX-2 cytokine immunotherapy was tested in the phase Ib source study. Trimming stripped 2 bases from V and 3 bases from J, with 5 bases between. This CDR3 has 12 residues. Libraries were prepared by immunoSEQ multiplex PCR; TCRdb keeps only in-frame clonotypes and omits some of them. Counted here are 40,000 to 45,000 clones, less than 95% occurring once; the ten biggest clones make up 1.5% to 2%.

Specimen: tumor tissue, collected after IRX-2 immunotherapy. The chain employs TRBV23-1 and TRBJ2-7; D is undetermined. TRBV23-1 falls under the ORF class, with uncertain function. This clonotype was obtained from a human donor with breast cancer. CDR3 sequence (DNA): TGCGCCAGCAGTCAACGCTTCTACGAGCAGTACTTC. Protein: CASSQRFYEQYF.